These 28 T cell receptor beta chains came from one sample sequenced in a study of blood T cell repertoires in COVID-19 (dated by TCRdb to 2019 to 2021). The library was made by the immunoSEQ multiplex PCR assay. Not all clones reach the TCRdb copy of this immuneACCESS table, which keeps in-frame sequences only. Checked studies attribute under half of the gap to unresolved V genes and leave the rest unexplained. Counted in this sample were some 180,000 clones; 85% to 90% of them appeared once. The ten largest clones add up to 5% to 6.5% of the sample. Sequencing input: peripheral blood. These TCRs come from a man aged 35-49 years with active or convalescent COVID-19.

V is TRBV20-1 and J is TRBJ2-1; the D is unclear. The CDR3 is 11 residues long. The V and J ends lost 5 bases and 9 bases respectively, with 11 bases between them. Germline lookup yields CDR1 DFQATT and CDR2 SNEGSKA (reference sequence). The CDR3 DNA reads TGCAGTGCTGGCGAGGCGCTTGAGCAGTTCTTC. Residues: CSAGEALEQFF.

The rearrangement uses TRBV27 and TRBJ2-6, with D tentatively TRBD2 (6 bases). V lost 6 bases, J lost 0 bases, and 15 bases lay in between. In germline, CDR1 is MNHEY, CDR2 SMNVEV (reference sequence). This CDR3 has 17 residues. CDR3 nucleotide sequence: TGTGCCAGCAGACCACCGGGACTCAGCTCTGGGGCCAACGTCCTGACTTTC. This codes for CASRPPGLSSGANVLTF.

This clone has more than one count but fewer than ten. The rearrangement links TRBV27 to TRBJ1-6; 8 positions match TRBD1. The CDR3 is made up of 16 amino acids. CDR1 and CDR2 from the germline V gene are MNHEY and SMNVEV (reference sequence). The trim removed 8 bases at V and 6 bases at J, leaving 12 bases unmatched. This CDR3 reads CASGLAATGANSPLHF. In nucleotides, the CDR3 is TGTGCCAGCGGACTGGCGGCGACAGGGGCTAATTCACCCCTCCACTTT.

The genes are TRBV5-1 and TRBJ2-5; 8 nucleotides match TRBD2. With V trimmed by 4 bases and J by 3 bases, 5 bases remained unmatched. The length of the CDR3 is 14 residues. Germline loops: CDR1 SGHRS, CDR2 YFSETQ. In nucleotides, the CDR3 is TGCGCCAGCAGCCGTCCGGGACTAGAAGAGACCCAGTACTTC. Protein sequence: CASSRPGLEETQYF.

The CDR3: CASSSRERSLGYTF. CDR3 DNA sequence: TGTGCCAGCAGCTCTAGAGAGAGGTCCTTAGGCTACACCTTC. The genes are TRBV7-2 and TRBJ1-2, with D hard to call. There are 14 residues in the CDR3. CDR1 SGHTA and CDR2 FQGNSA come from the germline V gene. V was clipped by 4 bases and J by 8 bases, with 17 bases between them.

The chain combines TRBV7-2 with TRBJ1-2; 8 nucleotides line up with TRBD1. The germline gives CDR1 SGHTA, CDR2 FQGNSA. V shed 0 bases, J shed 6 bases, and the junction held 6 bases outside the gene matches. The length of the CDR3 is 15 residues. The CDR3 bases are TGTGCCAGCAGCTTAGCTTATGGACAGGGAGATGGCTACACCTTC. Translating it yields CASSLAYGQGDGYTF.

V gene TRBV6-5 combines with J gene TRBJ1-6; tentatively, D is TRBD1 (6 bases). Germline V gene sequence: CDR1 MNHEY, CDR2 SVGAGI. The germline V and J ends were trimmed by 6 bases and 1 base, with 10 bases remaining between them. The CDR3 sequence is 15 residues long. CDR3 nucleotide sequence: TGTGCCAGCAGCTCAGGGGTGTCCTATAATTCACCCCTCCACTTT. Translated, it gives CASSSGVSYNSPLHF.

This sequence joins TRBV19 and TRBJ1-5, with 9 nucleotides matching TRBD1. This CDR3 contains 16 residues. Germline values: CDR1 LNHDA, CDR2 SQIVND (reference sequence). The V and J ends lost 4 bases and 6 bases, in that order; junction bases with no gene match: 10. CDR3 amino acids: CASSTSGTGPSQPQHF. CDR3 nucleotide sequence: TGTGCCAGTAGTACCTCCGGGACAGGGCCGTCTCAGCCCCAGCATTTT.

The chain has TRBV15 and TRBJ1-5, with D possibly being TRBD1 (6 bases). Trimming cost V 1 base and J 0 bases, with 19 bases left between them. The CDR3 contains 19 residues. Germline V lookup: CDR1 LNHNV, CDR2 YYDKDF (reference sequence). CDR3 protein: CATSRAGTDRKYSNQPQHF. For the CDR3, the DNA is TGTGCCACCAGCAGAGCCGGTACCGACAGGAAGTATAGCAATCAGCCCCAGCATTTT.

This clone was detected once. The chain links TRBV29-1 to TRBJ1-1, with TRBD1 matching over 10 bases. The V gene end was trimmed by 2 bases and the J gene end by 0 bases; junction bases not matched to a gene: 9. Germline lookup yields CDR1 SQVTM and CDR2 ANQGSEA. This CDR3 spans 17 amino acids. The CDR3 spells CSVEHSGTGVLNTEAFF. The CDR3 nucleotides read TGCAGCGTTGAACACTCCGGGACAGGGGTATTGAACACTGAAGCTTTCTTT.

V and J are TRBV28 and TRBJ2-5; 7 bases line up with TRBD1. The CDR3 is made up of 16 amino acids. In germline, CDR1 is MDHEN, CDR2 SYDVKM. Trimming cost V 6 bases and J 2 bases; bases outside gene matches: 12. The CDR3 region has the DNA TGTGCCAGCAGCCTATACAGGGGCGAGGGGCAAGAGACCCAGTACTTC. Translated, it gives CASSLYRGEGQETQYF.

V is TRBV10-3 and J is TRBJ2-3; weak D call: TRBD2 (6 bases). This CDR3 region has 16 residues. V lost 0 bases, J lost 1 base, and 11 bases lay in between. CDR1 is ENHRY, CDR2 SYGVKD, per germline. The CDR3 sequence: CAISESGGIGTDTQYF. The CDR3 nucleotides are TGTGCCATCAGTGAGTCAGGAGGGATCGGCACAGATACGCAGTATTTT.

J is TRBJ2-3 and V is TRBV5-1, with 10 bases identical to TRBD2. Trimming at V came to 0 bases and at J to 4 bases, leaving 11 bases not matched to a gene. CDR3 length: 18 residues. Germline loops: CDR1 SGHRS, CDR2 YFSETQ. The CDR3 nucleotides are TGCGCCAGCAGCTTGGCCGGCGGGCTAGCGGGAGTTTCAGATACGCAGTATTTT. The encoded protein is CASSLAGGLAGVSDTQYF.

The chain couples TRBV7-2 to TRBJ2-7; D perhaps matches TRBD1 (5 bases). The CDR3 extends over 16 amino acids. V lost 2 bases to trimming and J lost 2 bases, with 16 bases between them. Per the germline V gene, CDR1 is SGHTA and CDR2 is FQGNSA. In nucleotides, the CDR3 is TGTGCCAGCAGCTTATACCCACTTGACAGAACCTACGAGCAGTACTTC. Residues: CASSLYPLDRTYEQYF.

The rearrangement links TRBV27 to TRBJ1-6; TRBD1 agrees at 9 bases. The germline V gene has CDR1 MNHEY and CDR2 SMNVEV (reference sequence). After removal of 4 bases from V and 7 bases from J, the junction contained 2 bases not matched to a gene. The CDR3 is made up of 14 amino acids. The DNA for the CDR3 is TGTGCCAGCAGTTACGACAGGGGGAATTCACCCCTCCACTTT. Amino acid sequence: CASSYDRGNSPLHF.

This chain uses TRBV27 with TRBJ2-2; 8 bases map to TRBD2. CDR3 size: 17 residues. From germline, CDR1 is MNHEY and CDR2 SMNVEV (reference sequence). The V gene end was trimmed by 1 base and the J gene end by 0 bases; junction bases not matched to a gene: 4. The CDR3 loop is CASSLLKGLANTGELFF. CDR3 nucleotides: TGTGCCAGCAGTTTATTAAAGGGACTAGCGAACACCGGGGAGCTGTTTTTT.

The chain's CDR3 is CASSRRGLEQYF. The CDR3, as DNA: TGTGCCAGCAGCCGAAGGGGCCTCGAGCAGTACTTC. The J gene is TRBJ2-7, the V gene TRBV3-1 (or the pseudogene TRBV3-2), with D maybe TRBD1 (5 bases). CDR1 is LGHDT, CDR2 YNNKEL, per germline (reference sequence). The CDR3 covers 12 residues. Trimming took off 4 bases at V and 6 bases at J, with 10 bases between the two ends.

This clone came up a few times. This sequence joins TRBV2 and TRBJ1-5; 8 nucleotides align to TRBD1. This CDR3 has 16 residues. V was clipped by 5 bases and J by 1 base; unmatched bases: 7. CDR1 SNHLY and CDR2 FYNNEI come from the germline V gene. The DNA of the CDR3 is TGTGCCAGCAGTATTAACAGGGGGACCAGCAATCAGCCCCAGCATTTT. Amino acid sequence: CASSINRGTSNQPQHF.

This clone has just one count. The chain is built from TRBV27 and TRBJ1-5, with D unresolved. The CDR3 sequence is 15 residues long. Germline V gene sequence: CDR1 MNHEY, CDR2 SMNVEV (reference sequence). Trimming shortened V by 6 bases and J by 1 base, and 13 bases separated the two germline ends. The DNA for the CDR3 is TGTGCCAGCAGCCAACAGAGCAGAAGCAATCAGCCCCAGCATTTT. This gives the protein CASSQQSRSNQPQHF.

This clone appeared once. The genes are TRBV5-1 and TRBJ2-3; tentatively, D is TRBD2 (6 bases). V was clipped by 1 base and J by 0 bases, with 18 bases between them. Germline CDR1 SGHRS, CDR2 YFSETQ. This CDR3 contains 18 residues. The CDR3 bases are TGCGCCAGCAGCTTGCAACCCCTGAACGGGGGTAGCACAGATACGCAGTATTTT. Translation gives CASSLQPLNGGSTDTQYF. Full variable domain (rest looked up from reference TRBV5-1 and TRBJ2-3): KAGVTQTPRYLIKTRGQQVTLSCSPISGHRSVSWYQQTPGQGLQFLFEYFSETQRNKGNFPGRFSGRQFSNSRSEMNVSTLELGDSALYLCASSLQPLNGGSTDTQYFGPGTRLTVL.

V and J are TRBV18 and TRBJ2-1; 9 bases are a match to TRBD2. CDR3 length: 16 residues. J gave up 7 bases and V 6 bases, and 13 bases lay outside the gene matches. Germline assignment: CDR1 KGHSH and CDR2 LQKENI. The CDR3 reads CASSPGIAGEENEQFF. In DNA form, the CDR3 reads TGTGCCAGCTCCCCTGGGATAGCGGGAGAGGAGAATGAGCAGTTCTTC.

CDR3: CASGLGSTWNTEAFF. Here the CDR3 DNA reads TGTGCTAGTGGTTTGGGATCCACATGGAACACTGAAGCTTTCTTT. The V and J genes are TRBV12-5 and TRBJ1-1; D unclear. Trimming removed 1 base from V and 1 base from J, with 10 bases in between. Germline values: CDR1 LGHNT, CDR2 FRNRAP. This CDR3 has 15 amino acids. Drawing the rest from reference TRBV12-5 and TRBJ1-1, the complete variable domain is DARVTQTPRHKVTEMGQEVTMRCQPILGHNTVFWYRQTMMQGLELLAYFRNRAPLDDSGMPKDRFSAEMPDATLATLKIQPSEPRDSAVYFCASGLGSTWNTEAFFGQGTRLTVV.

This chain links TRBV4-2 with TRBJ1-2; 7 nucleotides line up with TRBD1. V lost 3 bases to trimming and J lost 2 bases; unmatched junction nucleotides: 6. The germline CDR1 and CDR2 sequences are LGHNA and YNFKEQ. The CDR3 has 15 residues. The CDR3 sequence: CASSHMGQTNYGYTF. In DNA form, the CDR3 reads TGTGCCAGCAGCCACATGGGACAGACCAACTATGGCTACACCTTC.

V usage is TRBV6-5 and J usage is TRBJ2-5; 7 bases are shared with TRBD2. From germline, CDR1 is MNHEY and CDR2 SVGAGI. With V trimmed by 0 bases and J by 0 bases, 4 bases remained unmatched. This CDR3 is 16 amino acids long. The CDR3 here is CASSYSGGRNQETQYF. In nucleotides, the CDR3 is TGTGCCAGCAGTTACTCGGGAGGGAGGAACCAAGAGACCCAGTACTTC.

The chain uses TRBV21-1 and TRBJ2-2; TRBD2 is the table's D call, not checked against the DNA. TRBV21-1 is a recognized pseudogene. This CDR3 contains 15 residues. CDR3 bases: TGTGCCAGCAGCAAACCGGAGATTGGTGCCGGGGAGCTGTTTTTT. Translation: CASSKPEIGAGELFF.

The gene calls are TRBV6-5 and TRBJ1-5; maybe TRBD1 (5 bases). Germline CDR1 and CDR2: MNHEY and SVGAGI. This CDR3 region has 14 residues. Deletions cut 6 bases from V and 4 bases from J, with 13 bases between. CDR3: CASSHIGGNQPQHF. Written as DNA, the CDR3 is TGTGCCAGCAGCCACATCGGGGGAAATCAGCCCCAGCATTTT.

The chain employs TRBV19 and TRBJ2-1; 10 positions agree with TRBD1. The junction had 7 bases not matched to a gene; V was cut back by 3 bases and J by 8 bases. Per germline, CDR1 LNHDA and CDR2 SQIVND (reference sequence). The CDR3 length is 15 residues. In DNA, the CDR3 is TGTGCCAGTAGTATGTCCGGACAGGGGGTCCATGAGCAGTTCTTC. Amino acid sequence: CASSMSGQGVHEQFF.

The chain employs TRBV7-6 and TRBJ2-7, with TRBD1 matching 9 bases. Trimming at V came to 4 bases and at J to 4 bases, leaving 11 bases not matched to a gene. The CDR3 consists of 16 residues. CDR1 is SGHVS, CDR2 FNYEAQ, per germline. The CDR3 reads CASSSLRGTGLYEQYF. The CDR3 DNA follows: TGTGCCAGCAGCTCCCTGAGAGGGACAGGGTTGTACGAGCAGTACTTC.